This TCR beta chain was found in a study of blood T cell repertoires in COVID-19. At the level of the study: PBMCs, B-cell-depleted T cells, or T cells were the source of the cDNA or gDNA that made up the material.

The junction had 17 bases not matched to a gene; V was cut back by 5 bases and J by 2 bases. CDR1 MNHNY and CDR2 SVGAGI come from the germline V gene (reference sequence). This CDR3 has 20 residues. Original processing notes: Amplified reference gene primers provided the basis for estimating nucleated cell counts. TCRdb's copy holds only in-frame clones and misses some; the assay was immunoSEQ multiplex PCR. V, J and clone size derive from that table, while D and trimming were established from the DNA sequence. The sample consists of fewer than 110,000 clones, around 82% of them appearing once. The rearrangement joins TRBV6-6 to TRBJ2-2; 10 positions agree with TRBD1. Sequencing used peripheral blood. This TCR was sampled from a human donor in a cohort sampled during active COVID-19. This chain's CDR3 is CASSPRSSETGGVNTGELFF. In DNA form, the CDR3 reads TGTGCCAGCAGTCCCCGTTCGAGCGAGACAGGGGGCGTTAACACCGGGGAGCTGTTTTTT.